This is a list of T cell receptor beta chains from one sample in a study of regulatory T cells in long-lasting Graves disease. One entry per CDR3 protein results from TCRdb running MiXCR on the multiplex PCR reads. The repertoire holds 650,000 to 850,000 distinct CDR3 sequences, with about 32% as singletons. This sample comprised peripheral blood mononuclear cells (PBMCs), obtained when the disease was refractory, from a patient treated with antithyroid drugs. All receptors derive from a female donor with Graves disease. Each CDR3 is given with its conserved first and last residue. D genes are given only for firm matches. Clone size is stated in some rows and not others, as once, few, many or a class when expanded.

clone size,J gene,V gene,D gene,CDR3 DNA,CDR3 protein
few,TRBJ1-2,TRBV29-1,.,TGCAGCGTTGGTGGGGAGAGTAACTATGGCTACACCTTC,CSVGGESNYGYTF
.,TRBJ1-5,TRBV20-1,.,TGCAGTGCCCCCGACAGGTTTGGGAATCAGCCCCAGCATTTT,CSAPDRFGNQPQHF
.,TRBJ1-5,TRBV7-9,.,TGTGCCAGCAGCCTGGTGGGGGGAACACAGCCCCAGCATTTT,CASSLVGGTQPQHF
many,TRBJ1-2,TRBV6-2/TRBV6-3,.,TGTGCCAGCGAGTTAGGGTTAGGGGGCTACACCTTC,CASELGLGGYTF
.,TRBJ2-7,TRBV5-1,TRBD2,TGCGCCAGCAGCTTAAGGACTAGCGGGAGGGCCAACTCCTACGAGCAGTACTTC,CASSLRTSGRANSYEQYF
many,TRBJ2-5,TRBV12-3/TRBV12-4,TRBD2,TGTGCCAGCAGTTTACGGGGGGTTCGCGCGCAGGGAGCGGAGACCCAGTACTTC,CASSLRGVRAQGAETQYF
.,TRBJ1-2,TRBV3-1,TRBD1,TGTGCCAGCAGCGACCACCCCACAGGGGGCGAAGGCTACACCTTC,CASSDHPTGGEGYTF
.,TRBJ1-5,TRBV12-3/TRBV12-4,.,TGTGCCAGCAGTTTAGTCGCCCCCGGACCGGGGAATCAGCCCCAGCATTTT,CASSLVAPGPGNQPQHF
many,TRBJ2-7,TRBV2,TRBD1,TGTGCCAGCAGTGTGAGGGACAGGGGAGTGAGGACTTGGTCCTACGAGCAGTACTTC,CASSVRDRGVRTWSYEQYF
few,TRBJ2-2,TRBV10-3,TRBD1,TGTGCCATCAGCTACGACAGGGACACCGGGGAGCTGTTTTTT,CAISYDRDTGELFF
.,TRBJ2-1,TRBV6-5,TRBD2,TGTGCCAGCAGTTATGGCGGGAGAGTCCGCAATGAGCAGTTCTTC,CASSYGGRVRNEQFF
.,TRBJ1-4,TRBV6-1,.,TGTGCCAGCAGGGACTCGACAGTCCTTGGGAAACTGTTTTTT,CASRDSTVLGKLFF
many,TRBJ1-2,TRBV7-8,TRBD1,TGTGCCAGCAGCTTAGAGCTCTGGACAGGGCAGAGCTATGGCTACACCTTC,CASSLELWTGQSYGYTF
many,TRBJ1-4,TRBV2,.,TGTGCCACCGCGTTTGAAAAGGGGTCTAATGAAAAACTGTTTTTT,CATAFEKGSNEKLFF
.,TRBJ1-3,TRBV20-1,.,TGCAGTGCTGAAAGGGACCCCTCTGGAAACACCATATATTTT,CSAERDPSGNTIYF
.,TRBJ1-1,TRBV30,.,TGTGCCTGGAGTCCTACAGGGTTAGGGACTGAAGCTTTCTTT,CAWSPTGLGTEAFF
.,TRBJ2-4,TRBV2,.,TGTGCCAGCAGTTACTCGATTGGCAGGTTTGAAAACATTCAGTACTTC,CASSYSIGRFENIQYF
few,TRBJ2-7,TRBV9,.,TGTGCCAGCAGCCCCTTTGGGGCAGCTTACGAGCAGTACTTC,CASSPFGAAYEQYF
.,TRBJ2-7,TRBV3-1,TRBD2,TGTGCCAGCAGCCAAGGTGTTAGCGGGAGCTACGAGCAGTACTTC,CASSQGVSGSYEQYF
.,TRBJ2-5,TRBV4-2,TRBD2,TGTGCCAGCAGCCAAGATCGTGGGACTAGCGGGAGATCCCAAGAGACCCAGTACTTC,CASSQDRGTSGRSQETQYF
many,TRBJ1-5,TRBV28,TRBD1,TGTGCCAGCAGTCTGACAGGGATGGGGAATCAGCCCCAGCATTTT,CASSLTGMGNQPQHF
few,TRBJ2-4,TRBV11-2,.,TGTGCCAGCAGCTTAGCCGCGGGGATAGCCAAAAACATTCAGTACTTC,CASSLAAGIAKNIQYF
few,TRBJ1-4,TRBV9,TRBD1,TGTGCCAGCAGCGTCGACAGGGATCGTGAAAAACTGTTTTTT,CASSVDRDREKLFF
.,TRBJ2-5,TRBV7-9,.,TGTGCCAGCAGCTCCAGCAGTGGAACGTACCAAGAGACCCAGTACTTC,CASSSSSGTYQETQYF